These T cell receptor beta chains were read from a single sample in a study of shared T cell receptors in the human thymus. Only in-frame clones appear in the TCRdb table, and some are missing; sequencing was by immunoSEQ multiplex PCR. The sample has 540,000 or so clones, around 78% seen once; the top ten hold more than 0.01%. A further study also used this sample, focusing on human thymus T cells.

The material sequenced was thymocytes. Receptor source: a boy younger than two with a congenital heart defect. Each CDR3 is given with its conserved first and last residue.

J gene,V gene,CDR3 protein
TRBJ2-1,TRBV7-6,CASSLLLAQTDNEQFF
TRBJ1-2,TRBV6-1,CASSQGKEPNYGYTF
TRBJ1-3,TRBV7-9,CASSLVGRTGNTIYF
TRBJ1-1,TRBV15,CATSRGSNTEAFF
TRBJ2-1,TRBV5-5,CASSSGRTSGRYNEQFF
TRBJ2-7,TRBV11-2,CASSLDVTVPHEQYF
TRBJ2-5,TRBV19,CASSPGGRRQTQYF
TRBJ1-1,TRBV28,CASSLDRVGYHTEAFF
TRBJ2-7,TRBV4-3,CASSQVRGLSSYEQYF
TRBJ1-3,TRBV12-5,CASGSGPPTGPSGNTIYF
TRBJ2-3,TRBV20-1,CSAYRGPGYF
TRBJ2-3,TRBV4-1,CASSQDLWRGTDTQYF
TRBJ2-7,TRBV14,CASSHKSSGQGVYEQYF
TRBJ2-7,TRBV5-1,CASSSRDRVTYEQYF
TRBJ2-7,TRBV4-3,CASSQDRMPGLVPYEQYF
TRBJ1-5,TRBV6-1,CASIRTDSNQPQHF
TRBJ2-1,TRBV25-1,CASSEKPGLNSYNEQFF
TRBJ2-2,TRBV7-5,CVRSLGGRRDTGELFF
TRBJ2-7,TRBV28,CASSLAGGIAGVRNEQYF
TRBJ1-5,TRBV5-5,CASSRQGQPQHF
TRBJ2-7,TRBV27,CASRPTGQTEQYF
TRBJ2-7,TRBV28,CASINAGADEQYF
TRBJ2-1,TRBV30,CACTPSGRAFWNNEQFF
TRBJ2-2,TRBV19,CASSIVETSGRPGELFF
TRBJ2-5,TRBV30,CAWVRDRGFLETQYF
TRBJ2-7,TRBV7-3,CASSPHPPGGRSHEQYF
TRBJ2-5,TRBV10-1,CARPSGVQETQYF
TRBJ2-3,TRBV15,CATSRDRAPGDHTQYF
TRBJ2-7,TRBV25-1,CASSEPRSGGGGYEQYF
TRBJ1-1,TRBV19,CASSPGQENTEAFF
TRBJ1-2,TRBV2,CASSPDGVGPNYGYTF
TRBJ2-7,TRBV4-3,CASSQDLVSGASYEQYF
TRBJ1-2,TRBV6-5,CASSHRAGYGYTF
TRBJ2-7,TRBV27,CASSSEAGEQYF
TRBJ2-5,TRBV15,CATSKILEKGRETQYF
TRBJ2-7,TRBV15,CATSTGQGPYEQYF
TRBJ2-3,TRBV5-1,CASSGYRGPADTQYF
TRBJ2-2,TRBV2,CASSANWNTGELFF
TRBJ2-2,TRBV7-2,CASSPSRSGANTGELFF
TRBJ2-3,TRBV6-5,CATKLGSGRADTQYF
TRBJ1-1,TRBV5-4,CASSESQGRTEAFF
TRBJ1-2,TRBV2,CASSEWGHPYGYTF
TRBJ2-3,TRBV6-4,CASRSSGRPLDTQYF
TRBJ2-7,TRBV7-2,CASSPPGVVASYEQYF